The next 20 T cell receptor beta chains were all read from a single sample in a study of blood T cell repertoires in COVID-19. Measured with immunoSEQ multiplex PCR; TCRdb has only the in-frame clones, and not every one. The sample lists fewer than 300,000 clones; about 87% were seen once. Source material: peripheral blood. These receptors came from a man in his sixties who had recovered from COVID-19.

The CDR3 DNA sequence: TGTGCCAGCAGTGAAGAACCGACGGGGGGCAGGGAGACCCAGTACTTC. This gives the protein CASSEEPTGGRETQYF. The chain recombines TRBV6-1 with TRBJ2-5; TRBD2 is a possible D gene (7 bases). Between the trimmed V and J ends, which lost 1 base and 5 bases, there was a span of 17 bases. CDR1 and CDR2 (germline): MNHNS, SASEGT. The CDR3 has 16 amino acids.

The genes are TRBV7-3 and TRBJ2-5; D is possibly TRBD2 (7 bases). The CDR3 extends over 14 amino acids. With 2 bases removed from V and 5 bases from J, the gap between germline ends came to 12 bases. The germline gives CDR1 SGHTA, CDR2 FQGTGA. The CDR3 protein is CASSLAGARETQYF. CDR3 DNA sequence: TGTGCCAGCAGCTTAGCGGGGGCCAGGGAGACCCAGTACTTC.

The J gene is TRBJ1-2, the V gene TRBV12-3 or TRBV12-4, with TRBD1 as a possible D gene (6 bases). The germline V and J ends were trimmed by 5 bases and 5 bases, with 12 bases remaining between them. CDR3 size: 13 residues. The CDR3 coding sequence is TGTGCCAGCAGTGGACAAGGGGGATATGGCTACACCTTC. Protein: CASSGQGGYGYTF.

The gene calls are TRBV7-9 and TRBJ2-5; 8 nucleotides agree with TRBD1. The V gene's germline CDR1 is SEHNR and CDR2 FQNEAQ (reference sequence). The trim removed 1 base at V and 4 bases at J, leaving 8 bases unmatched. The CDR3 loop spans 16 amino acids. The CDR3 DNA reads as TGTGCCAGCAGCTTAGATCGGGCAGGGGGCGCAGAGACCCAGTACTTC. Encoded protein: CASSLDRAGGAETQYF.

The chain carries TRBV7-3 and TRBJ2-3, with 8 bases that match TRBD1. The V and J ends lost 5 bases and 8 bases, in that order; junction bases with no gene match: 15. CDR3 size: 16 residues. Germline CDR1 SGHTA, CDR2 FQGTGA. CDR3 residues: CASSPADRGSRRTQYF. The CDR3 DNA reads as TGTGCCAGCAGCCCTGCTGACAGGGGAAGTCGGCGTACGCAGTATTTT.

The chain links TRBV27 to TRBJ2-1; the D gene is possibly TRBD2 (5 bases). The germline CDR1 and CDR2 sequences are MNHEY and SMNVEV (reference sequence). Between the trimmed V and J ends, which lost 5 bases and 10 bases, there was a span of 15 bases. This CDR3 has 13 residues. The CDR3 sequence is CASSLGLGGEQFF. CDR3 sequence (DNA): TGTGCCAGCAGTCTCGGACTCGGTGGGGAGCAGTTCTTC.

This sequence joins TRBV6-5 and TRBJ1-5, with a tentative D call TRBD1 (5 bases). V shed 8 bases and J shed 3 bases, with 14 bases lying between them. The CDR3 has 14 residues. Germline CDR1 reads MNHEY; CDR2 reads SVGAGI. The CDR3 coding sequence is TGTGCCAGCGGGCTCCGGGGGACCAATCAGCCCCAGCATTTT. It yields the protein CASGLRGTNQPQHF.

This chain connects TRBV19 to TRBJ2-3, with 8 nucleotides matching TRBD1. Trimming removed 5 bases from V and 6 bases from J; junction bases left unmatched: 4. Per the germline V gene, CDR1 is LNHDA and CDR2 is SQIVND (reference sequence). This CDR3 has 13 amino acids. DNA for the CDR3: TGTGCCAGTAGTCCCCGGACAGGGGATACGCAGTATTTT. Amino acid sequence: CASSPRTGDTQYF.

This clone has only a few counts. The chain is built from TRBV15 and TRBJ2-7, with 9 bases fitting TRBD1. Germline CDR1 reads LNHNV; CDR2 reads YYDKDF (reference sequence). The CDR3 consists of 14 residues. J was trimmed by 5 bases and V by 4 bases; bases with no gene match: 6. CDR3 sequence reads: CATSIGTGSHEQYF. The CDR3 DNA reads TGTGCCACCAGCATAGGGACAGGGTCCCACGAGCAGTACTTC. The complete variable domain, with remaining parts taken from reference TRBV15 and TRBJ2-7, reads DAMVIQNPRYQVTQFGKPVTLSCSQTLNHNVMYWYQQKSSQAPKLLFHYYDKDFNNEADTPDNFQSRRPNTSFCFLDIRSPGLGDTAMYLCATSIGTGSHEQYFGPGTRLTVT.

The chain carries TRBV7-9 and TRBJ2-2, with TRBD2 matching over 7 bases. The CDR3 is made up of 16 amino acids. V gave up 5 bases and J gave up 9 bases; unmatched junction bases: 15. Germline CDR1 SEHNR, CDR2 FQNEAQ (reference sequence). The CDR3 DNA is TGTGCCAGCAGCCCCTCGGGACTAACCCCTCCCAGGGAGCTGTTTTTT. This codes for CASSPSGLTPPRELFF.

The chain joins TRBV23-1 to TRBJ2-1; TRBD2 is a possible D gene (7 bases). TRBV23-1 qualifies as an ORF whose function is uncertain. The CDR3 is 16 residues long. V shed 0 bases and J shed 3 bases, with 12 bases lying between them. The CDR3 DNA is TGCGCCAGCAGTCAATCGGGAGGGGGAGGCTACAATGAGCAGTTCTTC. This encodes CASSQSGGGGYNEQFF.

This rearrangement joins TRBV19 to TRBJ2-5; 10 nucleotides align to TRBD2. Per the germline V gene, CDR1 is LNHDA and CDR2 is SQIVND (reference sequence). The CDR3 is 17 residues long. J lost 0 bases, V lost 1 base, and 5 bases had no gene match. CDR3 DNA: TGTGCCAGTAGTATAGTAATAGCGGGGGGCTACCAAGAGACCCAGTACTTC. Translating gives CASSIVIAGGYQETQYF.

As concerns this clone: This sample also contains other DNA sequences that code for the same CDR3. The V and J genes are TRBV12-3 or TRBV12-4 and TRBJ2-3; D is unclear. The CDR3 totals 11 residues. Trimming shortened V by 6 bases and J by 6 bases, and 7 bases separated the two germline ends. Here the CDR3 DNA reads TGTGCCAGCAGCCTACTCGATACGCAGTATTTT. Protein product: CASSLLDTQYF.

The V call is TRBV7-9, the J call TRBJ2-1, with a tentative D call TRBD1 (5 bases). The germline V gene has CDR1 SEHNR and CDR2 FQNEAQ (reference sequence). Deletions cut 2 bases from V and 3 bases from J, with 11 bases between. The CDR3 covers 15 residues. The CDR3 nucleotides are TGTGCCAGCAGCTTAACTCTGGACATCTACAATGAGCAGTTCTTC. This codes for CASSLTLDIYNEQFF.

Comment on this clone: This CDR3 is also generated by other DNA sequences in the sample. The gene calls are TRBV3-1 (or the pseudogene TRBV3-2) and TRBJ2-7; D possibly corresponds to TRBD2 (6 bases). The germline V gene has CDR1 LGHDT and CDR2 YNNKEL (reference sequence). V was cut by 1 base and J by 6 bases, with 10 bases left in between. The CDR3 covers 13 residues. This chain's CDR3 is CASSQVRGSEQYF. CDR3 DNA: TGTGCCAGCAGCCAAGTCCGGGGGAGCGAGCAGTACTTC.

The genes are TRBV6-5 and TRBJ2-2; maybe TRBD2 (5 bases). Trimming shortened V by 7 bases and J by 2 bases, and 11 bases separated the two germline ends. CDR3 size: 14 residues. Germline lookup yields CDR1 MNHEY and CDR2 SVGAGI. CDR3 residues: CASILALNTGELFF. Here the CDR3 DNA reads TGTGCCAGCATCCTAGCCCTTAACACCGGGGAGCTGTTTTTT.

This clone was counted once. The rearrangement links TRBV3-1 (or the pseudogene TRBV3-2) to TRBJ1-5; D gene unclear. The CDR3 covers 15 residues. V lost 0 bases and J 6 bases, leaving 12 bases between the germline ends. Looked up from germline, CDR1 is LGHDT and CDR2 is YNNKEL (reference sequence). CDR3 DNA: TGTGCCAGCAGCCAAGACCTTTGGGGAGGTCAGCCCCAGCATTTT. This encodes CASSQDLWGGQPQHF.

This sequence joins TRBV7-9 and TRBJ2-1; D unresolved. This CDR3 has 12 amino acids. Germline V gene sequence: CDR1 SEHNR, CDR2 FQNEAQ (reference sequence). The ends were cut back, 5 bases at V and 4 bases at J, with 6 bases in the middle. CDR3 DNA sequence: TGTGCCAGCAGCCTAAAATACAATGAGCAGTTCTTC. Amino acids: CASSLKYNEQFF. Full variable domain (remainder filled in from reference TRBV7-9 and TRBJ2-1): DTGVSQNPRHKITKRGQNVTFRCDPISEHNRLYWYRQTLGQGPEFLTYFQNEAQLEKSRLLSDRFSAERPKGSFSTLEIQRTEQGDSAMYLCASSLKYNEQFFGPGTRLTVL.

The rearrangement links TRBV3-1 (or the pseudogene TRBV3-2) to TRBJ1-2; 9 bases are shared with TRBD1. Germline V gene lookup returns CDR1 LGHDT and CDR2 YNNKEL (reference sequence). The ends lost 4 bases at V and 5 bases at J; junction bases unmatched: 11. The CDR3 covers 16 residues. For the CDR3, the DNA is TGTGCCAGCAGCCCAACAGGGGGCAAGTCTTCTTATGGCTACACCTTC. Amino acid sequence: CASSPTGGKSSYGYTF.

J is TRBJ1-3 and V is TRBV18; D possibly corresponds to TRBD1 (5 bases). Trimming removed 0 bases at V and 0 bases at J, with 9 bases between. This CDR3 is built from 16 residues. Germline CDR1 is KGHSH and CDR2 is LQKENI. The CDR3 DNA follows: TGTGCCAGCTCACCACCCGGGACTGCCTCTGGAAACACCATATATTTT. It yields the protein CASSPPGTASGNTIYF.